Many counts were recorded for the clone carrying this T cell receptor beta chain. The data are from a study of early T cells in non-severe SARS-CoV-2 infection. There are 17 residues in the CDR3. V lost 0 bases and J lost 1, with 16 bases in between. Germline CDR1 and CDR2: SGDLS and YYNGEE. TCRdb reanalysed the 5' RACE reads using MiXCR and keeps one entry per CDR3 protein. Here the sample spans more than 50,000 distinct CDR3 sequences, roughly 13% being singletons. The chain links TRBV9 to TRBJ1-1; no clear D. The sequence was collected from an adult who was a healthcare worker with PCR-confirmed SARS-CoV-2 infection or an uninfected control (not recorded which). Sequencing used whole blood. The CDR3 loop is CASSVVSDLKTNTEAFF. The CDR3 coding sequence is TGTGCCAGCAGCGTAGTCTCAGACCTCAAAACGAACACTGAAGCTTTCTTT.